This T cell receptor (beta chain) derives from a study of blood T cells in healthy people across ages. For the second PCR, which ran for 7 to 11 cycles, a sample-barcoded 5' primer and a J-beta primer mix were used. With 12 random nucleotides, a template-switch adaptor tagged each individual cDNA molecule. In TCRdb, the 5' RACE reads were re-called with MiXCR into one record per CDR3 protein. This sample has 1.5 million to 2 million distinct CDR3 sequences, with approximately 30% found just once. V was clipped by 10 bases and J by 0 bases, with 7 bases between them. Germline-derived CDR1 and CDR2 are SEHNR and FQNEAQ (reference sequence). The CDR3 has 12 residues. A minimum of 7 million PBMCs was isolated per sample. This clonotype has just a few counts.

This clonotype was obtained from a woman younger than 45 in good health. This chain joins TRBV7-9 and TRBJ2-1; D possibly matches TRBD1 or TRBD2 (5 bases each). Sample: blood. The CDR3 spells CATGASYNEQFF. The DNA of the CDR3 is TGTGCCACCGGGGCCTCCTACAATGAGCAGTTCTTC. The full variable domain, its missing parts supplied by reference TRBV7-9 and TRBJ2-1, is DTGVSQNPRHKITKRGQNVTFRCDPISEHNRLYWYRQTLGQGPEFLTYFQNEAQLEKSRLLSDRFSAERPKGSFSTLEIQRTEQGDSAMYLCATGASYNEQFFGPGTRLTVL.